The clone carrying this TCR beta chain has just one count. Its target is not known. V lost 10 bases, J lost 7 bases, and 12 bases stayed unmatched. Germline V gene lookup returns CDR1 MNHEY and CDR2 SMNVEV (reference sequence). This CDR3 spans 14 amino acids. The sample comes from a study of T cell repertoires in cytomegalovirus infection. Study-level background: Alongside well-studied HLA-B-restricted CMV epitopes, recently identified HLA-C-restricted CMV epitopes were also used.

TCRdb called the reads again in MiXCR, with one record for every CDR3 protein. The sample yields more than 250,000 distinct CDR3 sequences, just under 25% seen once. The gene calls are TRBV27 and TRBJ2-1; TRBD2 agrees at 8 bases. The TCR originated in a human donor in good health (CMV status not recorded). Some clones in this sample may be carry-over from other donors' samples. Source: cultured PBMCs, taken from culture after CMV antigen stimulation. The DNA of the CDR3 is TGTGCCACCTCGAGGAGCGGGAGTTGGAATGAGCAGTTCTTC. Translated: CATSRSGSWNEQFF.